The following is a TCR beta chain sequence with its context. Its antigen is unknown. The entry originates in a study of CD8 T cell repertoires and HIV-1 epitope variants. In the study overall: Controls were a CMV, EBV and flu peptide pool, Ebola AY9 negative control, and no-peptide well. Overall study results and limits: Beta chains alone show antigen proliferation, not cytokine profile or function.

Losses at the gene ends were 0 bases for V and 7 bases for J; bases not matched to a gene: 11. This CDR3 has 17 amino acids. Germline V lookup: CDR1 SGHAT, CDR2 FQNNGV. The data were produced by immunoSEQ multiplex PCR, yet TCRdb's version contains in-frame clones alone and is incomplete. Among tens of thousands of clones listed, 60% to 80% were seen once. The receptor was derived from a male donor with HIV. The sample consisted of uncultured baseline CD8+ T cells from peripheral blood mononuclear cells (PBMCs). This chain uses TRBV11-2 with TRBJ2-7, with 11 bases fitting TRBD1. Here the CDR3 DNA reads TGTGCCAGCAGCTTAGATTTGGGACAGGGGGTGAATGGGGAGCAGTACTTC. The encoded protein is CASSLDLGQGVNGEQYF.